The 15 T cell receptor beta chains given below trace back to one sample, sequenced in a study of T cell responses to AZD1222 COVID-19 vaccine. Profiling relied on immunoSEQ multiplex PCR, and the TCRdb table lists in-frame clones only, not all of them. The repertoire includes roughly 92,000 clones, about 89% of them detected once, and 5% sits in the top ten. Sequenced here: peripheral blood, sampled 28 days after the second AZD1222 dose. Receptors originate from an adult who received the AZD1222 COVID-19 vaccine.

CDR3 bases: TGTGCCAGCAGCGTTCAAGCGGGGGGCTACAATGAGCAGTTCTTC. Its translation is CASSVQAGGYNEQFF. The V call is TRBV9, the J call TRBJ2-1, with 9 bases fitting TRBD2. The V and J ends lost 2 bases and 3 bases, in that order; junction bases with no gene match: 3. There are 15 residues in the CDR3. From germline, CDR1 is SGDLS and CDR2 YYNGEE.

The chain is built from TRBV5-4 and TRBJ2-2, with D perhaps TRBD2 (6 bases). V lost 2 bases to trimming and J lost 4 bases, with 15 bases between them. This CDR3 contains 16 residues. The germline gives CDR1 SGHNT, CDR2 YYREEE (reference sequence). This chain's CDR3 is CASSFGLRGITGELFF. The CDR3 DNA reads TGTGCCAGCAGCTTCGGGTTGCGGGGAATCACCGGGGAGCTGTTTTTT.

The V gene is TRBV7-6, the J gene TRBJ1-4, with 7 bases matching TRBD1. The length of the CDR3 is 15 residues. V shed 2 bases, J shed 3 bases, and the junction held 3 bases outside the gene matches. From germline, CDR1 is SGHVS and CDR2 FNYEAQ. The CDR3 nucleotides are TGTGCCAGCAGCTTACACAGGGGTTCTAATGAAAAACTGTTTTTT. It encodes CASSLHRGSNEKLFF.

The J gene is TRBJ1-1, the V gene TRBV7-8; no clear D. V gave up 4 bases and J gave up 5 bases, with 17 bases separating them. This CDR3 region has 15 residues. Looked up from germline, CDR1 is SGHVS and CDR2 is FQNEAQ. CDR3 sequence: CASSSRRISGTEAFF. CDR3 nucleotides: TGTGCCAGCAGCTCAAGACGGATCTCTGGGACTGAAGCTTTCTTT.

The J gene is TRBJ2-7, the V gene TRBV2; either TRBD1 or TRBD2 may fit D (5 bases each). V gave up 0 bases and J gave up 9 bases, with 12 bases separating them. Germline CDR1 SNHLY, CDR2 FYNNEI. This CDR3 spans 13 amino acids. The CDR3 DNA sequence: TGTGCCAGCAGTGAAGCGGGGGATGGCGCGCAGTACTTC. Protein sequence: CASSEAGDGAQYF. Full variable domain (outside the CDR3, taken from reference TRBV2 and TRBJ2-7): EPEVTQTPSHQVTQMGQEVILRCVPISNHLYFYWYRQILGQKVEFLVSFYNNEISEKSEIFDDQFSVERPDGSNFTLKIRSTKLEDSAMYFCASSEAGDGAQYFGPGTRLTVT.

The chain joins TRBV6-5 to TRBJ2-7; D uncertain. Germline V gives CDR1 MNHEY, CDR2 SVGAGI. V was pared by 8 bases and J by 1 base, with 15 bases between. The CDR3 is 14 amino acids. CDR3 nucleotides: TGTGCCAGCGCCCCTCGGTATCCATCCTACGAGCAGTACTTC. Translated, it gives CASAPRYPSYEQYF.

V usage is TRBV9 and J usage is TRBJ2-1; TRBD1 matches 7 bases. Germline V lookup: CDR1 SGDLS, CDR2 YYNGEE. J was trimmed by 5 bases and V by 1 base; bases with no gene match: 6. The CDR3 consists of 15 residues. Here the CDR3 reads CASSVTGTENNEQFF. CDR3 DNA: TGTGCCAGCAGCGTAACCGGGACAGAGAACAATGAGCAGTTCTTC.

The genes are TRBV11-3 and TRBJ2-7; possibly TRBD2 for D (5 bases). From germline, CDR1 is SGHNT and CDR2 YENEEA. The V and J ends lost 1 base and 0 bases respectively, with 16 bases between them. The CDR3 consists of 17 residues. The CDR3 sequence: CASSLGPGGPSSYEQYF. The CDR3 nucleotides read TGTGCCAGCAGCTTAGGCCCCGGCGGGCCGAGCTCCTACGAGCAGTACTTC.

The chain joins TRBV4-1 to TRBJ2-2, with D perhaps matching TRBD1 or TRBD2 (6 bases each). Germline V gene sequence: CDR1 MGHRA, CDR2 YSYEKL. Trimming shortened V by 1 base and J by 6 bases, and 21 bases separated the two germline ends. This CDR3 contains 18 residues. The CDR3 region is CASSQGFNGGGPAGELFF. CDR3 nucleotides: TGCGCCAGCAGCCAAGGATTTAACGGGGGCGGCCCGGCCGGGGAGCTGTTTTTT.

The chain is built from TRBV28 and TRBJ2-5; weak D call: TRBD1 (5 bases). This CDR3 has 16 amino acids. Trimming pared 3 bases from V and 1 base from J, leaving 15 bases between. Per the germline V gene, CDR1 is MDHEN and CDR2 is SYDVKM. In DNA, the CDR3 is TGTGCCAGCAGTTTTCGGCAGGGAAGGGGCCAAGAGACCCAGTACTTC. It yields the protein CASSFRQGRGQETQYF.

This clone was seen only once. This chain links TRBV6-4 with TRBJ2-1; D call uncertain. Germline V gives CDR1 MRHNA, CDR2 SNTAGT. The V end lost 10 bases, the J end lost 0 bases, and 13 bases lay between the germline ends. This CDR3 is built from 14 residues. This chain's CDR3 is CATRVDSSYNEQFF. CDR3 bases: TGTGCCACTCGCGTGGATAGCTCCTACAATGAGCAGTTCTTC.

J is TRBJ2-7 and V is TRBV5-1, with D perhaps TRBD2 (6 bases). Trimming shortened V by 6 bases and J by 0 bases, and 13 bases separated the two germline ends. The germline V gene encodes CDR1 SGHRS and CDR2 YFSETQ. The CDR3 runs to 14 residues. This CDR3 reads CASTYGGNSYEQYF. DNA for the CDR3: TGCGCCAGCACATATGGGGGGAACTCCTACGAGCAGTACTTC.

The J gene is TRBJ1-5, the V gene TRBV3-1 (or the pseudogene TRBV3-2); 7 nucleotides align to TRBD1. Germline CDR1 and CDR2: LGHDT and YNNKEL (reference sequence). V lost 4 bases to trimming and J lost 1 base; unmatched junction nucleotides: 4. The CDR3 spans 15 residues. This CDR3 is CASSPNRGSNQPQHF. DNA of the CDR3: TGTGCCAGCAGCCCTAACAGGGGCAGCAATCAGCCCCAGCATTTT.

V and J are TRBV6-5 and TRBJ1-1; a weak D match, TRBD1 (6 bases). Trimming shortened V by 8 bases and J by 5 bases, and 18 bases separated the two germline ends. This CDR3 is 14 amino acids long. Germline lookup yields CDR1 MNHEY and CDR2 SVGAGI. CDR3 in DNA: TGTGCCAGCCGACCCCCGGGGGGCAGGACTGAAGCTTTCTTT. Its translation is CASRPPGGRTEAFF.

This clone was counted once. The chain is built from TRBV6-5 and TRBJ1-6; 7 bases match TRBD1. Per the germline V gene, CDR1 is MNHEY and CDR2 is SVGAGI. CDR3 length: 16 amino acids. Trimming cost V 2 bases and J 8 bases; bases outside gene matches: 9. DNA of the CDR3: TGTGCCAGCAGTTACATTCCCGACAGGGCGGATTCACCCCTCCACTTT. Translated, it gives CASSYIPDRADSPLHF.